These 14 T cell receptor beta chains originate from one sample sequenced in a study of blood T cell repertoires in COVID-19. TCRdb's table, derived via immunoSEQ multiplex PCR, lists solely in-frame clones and lacks some. This sample carries fewer than 150,000 clones, about 77% of them seen once, and the ten largest clones take about a fifth. The sequenced sample was peripheral blood. These receptors originate from a man older than 75 with acute or convalescent COVID-19.

V and J are TRBV28 and TRBJ1-5, with D unclear. Germline CDR1 MDHEN, CDR2 SYDVKM. The CDR3 has 14 amino acids. Trimming took off 5 bases at V and 0 bases at J, with 8 bases between the two ends. CDR3 region: CASSMQDSNQPQHF. The CDR3 DNA sequence: TGTGCCAGCAGTATGCAGGATAGCAATCAGCCCCAGCATTTT.

V gene TRBV29-1 combines with J gene TRBJ1-1; D gene ambiguous. The CDR3 length is 11 residues. Germline values: CDR1 SQVTM, CDR2 ANQGSEA. V was shortened by 6 bases and J by 3 bases, with 8 bases between the two germline ends. CDR3 in amino acids: CSVLIYTEAFF. For the CDR3, the DNA is TGCAGCGTGCTAATTTACACTGAAGCTTTCTTT.

The chain couples TRBV7-6 to TRBJ2-7, with 8 nucleotides matching TRBD1. V shed 5 bases, J shed 0 bases, and the junction held 6 bases outside the gene matches. Germline CDR1 and CDR2: SGHVS and FNYEAQ. CDR3 length: 15 residues. The CDR3 loop reads CASSIDRGFSYEQYF. CDR3 DNA: TGTGCCAGCAGCATCGACAGGGGCTTCTCCTACGAGCAGTACTTC.

This chain links TRBV7-9 with TRBJ2-3; TRBD1 matches 9 bases. CDR3 length: 16 amino acids. After removal of 1 base from V and 4 bases from J, the junction contained 6 bases not matched to a gene. Germline values: CDR1 SEHNR, CDR2 FQNEAQ (reference sequence). DNA of the CDR3: TGTGCCAGCAGCTTAGGAGAGGGACAGGGCTCAGATACGCAGTATTTT. This encodes CASSLGEGQGSDTQYF.

The J gene is TRBJ2-1, the V gene TRBV7-6, with D possibly TRBD2 on 5 matching bases. Germline CDR1 SGHVS, CDR2 FNYEAQ. The V and J ends lost 4 bases and 4 bases respectively, with 14 bases between them. The CDR3 is made up of 15 amino acids. CDR3 residues: CASSSARGPYNEQFF. In DNA form, the CDR3 reads TGTGCCAGCAGCTCCGCCCGCGGGCCTTACAATGAGCAGTTCTTC.

The rearrangement links TRBV5-5 to TRBJ1-5; maybe TRBD1 (5 bases). The CDR3 covers 14 residues. V dropped 6 bases and J dropped 1 base, with 11 bases sitting between them. Per germline, CDR1 SGHKS and CDR2 YYEKEE (reference sequence). In DNA form, the CDR3 reads TGTGCCAGCAAGCAGGGAACAAGCAATCAGCCCCAGCATTTT. Its protein product is CASKQGTSNQPQHF.

The count of this clone is one. The V gene is TRBV2, the J gene TRBJ2-7, with D unresolved. The CDR3 is made up of 12 amino acids. Trimming stripped 7 bases from V and 2 bases from J, with 9 bases between. CDR1 SNHLY and CDR2 FYNNEI come from the germline V gene. CDR3 amino acids: CASTSPPYEQYF. The CDR3 coding sequence is TGTGCCAGCACGTCCCCCCCCTACGAGCAGTACTTC.

Only a few counts were recorded for this clone. The CDR3 coding sequence is TGTGCCAGCAGCCTGAGGTCTAGCAATCAGCCCCAGCATTTT. Its translation is CASSLRSSNQPQHF. The chain uses TRBV28 and TRBJ1-5, with no clear D. With 6 bases removed from V and 0 bases from J, the gap between germline ends came to 9 bases. Germline loops: CDR1 MDHEN, CDR2 SYDVKM. The CDR3 sequence is 14 residues long. The variable domain in full, completed from reference TRBV28 and TRBJ1-5, reads DVKVTQSSRYLVKRTGEKVFLECVQDMDHENMFWYRQDPGLGLRLIYFSYDVKMKEKGDIPEGYSVSREKKERFSLILESASTNQTSMYLCASSLRSSNQPQHFGDGTRLSIL.

V usage is TRBV9 and J usage is TRBJ1-1, with D possibly matching TRBD1 (6 bases). Trimming took 0 bases from V and 3 from J, leaving 15 bases between them. There are 16 residues in the CDR3. Germline V CDR1 and CDR2: SGDLS, YYNGEE. The CDR3 bases are TGTGCCAGCAGCGTAGCGGGGGGCAGAGAACACACTGAAGCTTTCTTT. As protein: CASSVAGGREHTEAFF.

This clone was detected once. The rearrangement links TRBV18 to TRBJ2-5; the D gene is possibly TRBD1 (5 bases). This CDR3 has 13 amino acids. Trimming took off 6 bases at V and 2 bases at J, with 10 bases between the two ends. Germline V CDR1 and CDR2: KGHSH, LQKENI. The CDR3 nucleotides read TGTGCCAGCTCCGACAGTCCGCAAGAGACCCAGTACTTC. Translation gives CASSDSPQETQYF.

A single count supports this clone. The chain has TRBV6-1 and TRBJ1-1; 8 bases match TRBD1. This CDR3 is 16 amino acids long. Germline V lookup: CDR1 MNHNS, CDR2 SASEGT. The V and J ends lost 2 bases and 1 base, in that order; junction bases with no gene match: 6. Here the CDR3 DNA reads TGTGCCAGCAGTGAAATAGTCGGACAGGGGAACACTGAAGCTTTCTTT. Translated: CASSEIVGQGNTEAFF.

V usage is TRBV2 and J usage is TRBJ1-2, with TRBD1 identical over 7 bases. With V trimmed by 6 bases and J by 1 base, 8 bases remained unmatched. The germline CDR1 and CDR2 sequences are SNHLY and FYNNEI. The CDR3 is made up of 15 amino acids. DNA for the CDR3: TGTGCCAGCAGCGCCCGGCAGGGGGTTAACTATGGCTACACCTTC. Amino acid sequence: CASSARQGVNYGYTF.

The chain joins TRBV7-9 to TRBJ2-1; TRBD1 might be the D (6 bases). Between the trimmed V and J ends, which lost 10 bases and 6 bases, there was a span of 13 bases. Germline V CDR1 and CDR2: SEHNR, FQNEAQ (reference sequence). The CDR3 is 12 amino acids. CDR3 in amino acids: CATRQVSNEQFF. The CDR3 DNA reads TGTGCCACCCGACAGGTTAGCAATGAGCAGTTCTTC.

The chain combines TRBV6-5 with TRBJ1-1; possibly TRBD1 for D (6 bases). The CDR3 totals 13 residues. CDR1 and CDR2 from the germline V gene are MNHEY and SVGAGI. V was pared by 7 bases and J by 0 bases, with 9 bases between. The CDR3 spells CASTGQMNTEAFF. DNA for the CDR3: TGTGCCAGCACCGGACAGATGAACACTGAAGCTTTCTTT.